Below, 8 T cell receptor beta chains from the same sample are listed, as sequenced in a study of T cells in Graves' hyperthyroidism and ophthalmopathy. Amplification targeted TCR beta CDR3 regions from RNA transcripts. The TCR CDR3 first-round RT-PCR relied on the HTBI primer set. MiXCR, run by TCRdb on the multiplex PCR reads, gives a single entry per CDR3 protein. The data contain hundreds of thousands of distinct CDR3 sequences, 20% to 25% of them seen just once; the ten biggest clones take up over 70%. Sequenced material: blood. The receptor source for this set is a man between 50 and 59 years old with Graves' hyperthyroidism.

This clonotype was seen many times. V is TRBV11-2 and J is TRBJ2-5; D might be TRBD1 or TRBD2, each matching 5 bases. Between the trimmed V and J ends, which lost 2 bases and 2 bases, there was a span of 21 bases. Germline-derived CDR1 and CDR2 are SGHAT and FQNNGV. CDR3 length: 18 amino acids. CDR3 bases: TGTGCCAGCAGCTTACACACGGGGCTGGAGTTGGGTCAAGAGACCCAGTACTTC. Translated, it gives CASSLHTGLELGQETQYF.

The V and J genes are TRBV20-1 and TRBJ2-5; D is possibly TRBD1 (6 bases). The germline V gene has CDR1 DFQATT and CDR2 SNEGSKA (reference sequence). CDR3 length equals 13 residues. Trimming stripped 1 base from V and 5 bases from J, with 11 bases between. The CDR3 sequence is CSARVSQGETQYF. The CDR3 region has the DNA TGCAGTGCTAGAGTAAGCCAGGGGGAGACCCAGTACTTC.

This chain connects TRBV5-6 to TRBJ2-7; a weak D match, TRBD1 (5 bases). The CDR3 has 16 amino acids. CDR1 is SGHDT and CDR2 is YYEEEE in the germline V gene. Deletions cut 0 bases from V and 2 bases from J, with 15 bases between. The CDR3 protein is CASSLVRLGDPYEQYF. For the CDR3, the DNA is TGTGCCAGCAGCTTGGTTCGATTAGGGGATCCCTACGAGCAGTACTTC. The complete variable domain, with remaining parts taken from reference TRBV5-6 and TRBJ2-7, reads DAGVTQSPTHLIKTRGQQVTLRCSPKSGHDTVSWYQQALGQGPQFIFQYYEEEERQRGNFPDRFSGHQFPNYSSELNVNALLLGDSALYLCASSLVRLGDPYEQYFGPGTRLTVT.

The CDR3, as DNA: TGCAGCGTTGTTTTGTTAGCGGATCCAGTTAACAATGAGCAGTTCTTC. Its protein is CSVVLLADPVNNEQFF. The V and J genes are TRBV29-1 and TRBJ2-1, with D maybe TRBD2 (6 bases). CDR1 and CDR2 (germline): SQVTM, ANQGSEA. The CDR3 covers 16 residues. Trimming stripped 4 bases from V and 5 bases from J, with 21 bases between.

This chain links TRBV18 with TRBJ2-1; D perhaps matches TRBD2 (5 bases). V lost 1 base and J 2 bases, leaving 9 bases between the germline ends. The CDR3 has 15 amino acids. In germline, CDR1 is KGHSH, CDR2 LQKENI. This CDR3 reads CASSPHPRAYNEQFF. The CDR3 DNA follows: TGTGCCAGCTCACCACACCCGAGGGCCTACAATGAGCAGTTCTTC.

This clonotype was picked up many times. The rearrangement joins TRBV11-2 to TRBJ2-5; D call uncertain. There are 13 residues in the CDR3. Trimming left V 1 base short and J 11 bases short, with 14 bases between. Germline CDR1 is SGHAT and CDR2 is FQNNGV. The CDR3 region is CASSLGLGLGQYF. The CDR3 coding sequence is TGTGCCAGCAGCTTAGGTCTCGGCCTCGGTCAGTACTTC.

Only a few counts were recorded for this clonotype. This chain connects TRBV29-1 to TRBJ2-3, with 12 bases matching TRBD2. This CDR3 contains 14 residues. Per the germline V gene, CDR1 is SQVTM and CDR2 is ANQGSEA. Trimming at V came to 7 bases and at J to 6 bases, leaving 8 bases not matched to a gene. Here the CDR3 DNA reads TGCAGCGGGTCTAGCGGGGGGGGTCGGGATACGCAGTATTTT. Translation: CSGSSGGGRDTQYF.

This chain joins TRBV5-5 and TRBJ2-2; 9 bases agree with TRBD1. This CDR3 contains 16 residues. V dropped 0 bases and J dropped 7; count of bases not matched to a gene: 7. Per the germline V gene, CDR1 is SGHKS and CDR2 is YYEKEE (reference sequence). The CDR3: CASSLDGTGIIGELFF. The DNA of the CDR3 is TGTGCCAGCAGCTTGGACGGGACAGGGATCATCGGGGAGCTGTTTTTT.